The T cell receptor beta chain described here comes from a study of patients and donors after allogeneic stem cell transplantation. V shed 4 bases and J shed 2 bases, with 6 bases lying between them. The CDR3 spans 13 residues. Germline loops: CDR1 KGHDR, CDR2 SFDVKD. This clonotype came up many times. TCRdb independently ran MiXCR on the RT-PCR reads; one entry per CDR3 protein. This sample has about 960,000 distinct CDR3 sequences; roughly 18% occur once, and the top ten carry 5.5% to 6.5%. This chain links TRBV24-1 with TRBJ2-3, with D uncertain. The sample was blood, either unsorted or a sorted T cell fraction (not recorded which). The clonotype originates from a human donor who was either an allogeneic HSCT recipient or a stem cell or donor lymphocyte infusion donor (not recorded which). It is not recorded whose cells these are; they may come from a transplant donor. The CDR3 is CATSDSVTDTQYF. DNA of the CDR3: TGTGCCACCAGTGACTCGGTCACAGATACGCAGTATTTT.